A single sample is the source of the 10 T cell receptor beta chains below, sequenced in a study of cytomegalovirus exposure and HLA in healthy donors. Researchers ran the PCR with 60 Vbeta and 13 Jbeta primers. The data were produced by immunoSEQ multiplex PCR, yet TCRdb's version contains in-frame clones alone and is incomplete. The sample lists about 210,000 clones; about 86% were seen once. Sequenced sample: PBMCs. Receptors originate from a woman in her 30s in good health and CMV-seronegative.

A single count supports this clone. The rearrangement joins TRBV27 to TRBJ2-7; the match to TRBD2 covers 9 bases. The CDR3 length is 17 residues. Losses at the gene ends were 0 bases for V and 3 bases for J; bases not matched to a gene: 9. The germline V gene has CDR1 MNHEY and CDR2 SMNVEV (reference sequence). The CDR3 nucleotides are TGTGCCAGCAGTTTATCCGGGGTTGCGGGGGGGTTCTACGAGCAGTACTTC. It codes for CASSLSGVAGGFYEQYF.

The chain recombines TRBV5-1 with TRBJ1-3, with D unresolved. V lost 4 bases, J lost 4 bases, and 12 bases lay in between. CDR3 length: 14 residues. Germline V gives CDR1 SGHRS, CDR2 YFSETQ. The CDR3 sequence is CASSGASRGNTIYF. In DNA form, the CDR3 reads TGCGCCAGCAGCGGAGCTTCGAGGGGAAACACCATATATTTT.

The rearrangement joins TRBV7-9 to TRBJ2-1, with 9 nucleotides matching TRBD1. Germline trimming cut 7 bases from V and 4 bases from J; bases unmatched to any gene: 5. The CDR3 is made up of 14 amino acids. Germline assignment: CDR1 SEHNR and CDR2 FQNEAQ (reference sequence). For the CDR3, the DNA is TGTGCCAGCAAAGGGACAGGGTCATACAATGAGCAGTTCTTC. Its translation: CASKGTGSYNEQFF.

The chain joins TRBV5-1 to TRBJ2-5, with TRBD2 matching 11 bases. In germline, CDR1 is SGHRS, CDR2 YFSETQ. The CDR3 runs to 16 residues. Trimming removed 6 bases from V and 1 base from J; junction bases left unmatched: 8. CDR3 amino acids: CASTITSGGVQETQYF. CDR3 nucleotides: TGCGCCAGCACTATAACTAGCGGGGGAGTCCAAGAGACCCAGTACTTC.

V usage is TRBV7-9 and J usage is TRBJ2-3, with 9 bases that match TRBD2. Germline lookup yields CDR1 SEHNR and CDR2 FQNEAQ (reference sequence). Trimming cost V 2 bases and J 5 bases; bases outside gene matches: 5. The CDR3 runs 15 residues. Here the CDR3 reads CASSLRREGRDTQYF. The CDR3 DNA follows: TGTGCCAGCAGCTTAAGGCGGGAGGGCCGAGATACGCAGTATTTT.

The rearrangement links TRBV28 to TRBJ2-3, with D possibly matching TRBD2 (6 bases). Germline CDR1 reads MDHEN; CDR2 reads SYDVKM. Trimming shortened V by 3 bases and J by 4 bases, and 11 bases separated the two germline ends. This CDR3 spans 14 amino acids. CDR3 protein: CASSFRLGADTQYF. As DNA, the CDR3 is TGTGCCAGCAGTTTTAGACTAGGGGCAGATACGCAGTATTTT.

With regard to this clone: This specimen includes other DNA sequences encoding the same CDR3. The genes are TRBV9 and TRBJ2-5; 7 nucleotides align to TRBD2. After removal of 0 bases from V and 2 bases from J, the junction contained 4 bases not matched to a gene. This CDR3 has 15 residues. Germline assignment: CDR1 SGDLS and CDR2 YYNGEE. CDR3 loop: CASSVGGAGQETQYF. CDR3 bases: TGTGCCAGCAGCGTAGGTGGAGCGGGGCAAGAGACCCAGTACTTC.

This sequence joins TRBV7-9 and TRBJ1-1, with D possibly being TRBD1 (5 bases). There are 17 residues in the CDR3. Germline V lookup: CDR1 SEHNR, CDR2 FQNEAQ (reference sequence). Trimming pared 1 base from V and 5 bases from J, leaving 20 bases between. The CDR3 sequence: CASSLDVWGLASTEAFF. The CDR3 DNA is TGTGCCAGCAGCTTAGACGTGTGGGGCCTCGCCTCTACTGAAGCTTTCTTT. Variable domain in full (rest from reference TRBV7-9 and TRBJ1-1): DTGVSQNPRHKITKRGQNVTFRCDPISEHNRLYWYRQTLGQGPEFLTYFQNEAQLEKSRLLSDRFSAERPKGSFSTLEIQRTEQGDSAMYLCASSLDVWGLASTEAFFGQGTRLTVV.

This chain uses TRBV6-1 with TRBJ1-1; weak D call: TRBD1 (5 bases). This CDR3 is 16 amino acids long. The germline V gene encodes CDR1 MNHNS and CDR2 SASEGT. V shed 2 bases and J shed 3 bases, with 16 bases lying between them. The CDR3 is CASSENGGRVDTEAFF. The CDR3 DNA sequence: TGTGCCAGCAGTGAAAACGGCGGCAGGGTAGACACTGAAGCTTTCTTT.

The chain is built from TRBV7-9 and TRBJ2-7; the D gene is possibly TRBD2 (5 bases). The germline V and J ends were trimmed by 1 base and 1 base, with 8 bases remaining between them. CDR1 SEHNR and CDR2 FQNEAQ come from the germline V gene (reference sequence). CDR3 length equals 14 residues. CDR3 nucleotide sequence: TGTGCCAGCAGCTTAGTTCCGGGATCCTACGAGCAGTACTTC. Its translation is CASSLVPGSYEQYF.